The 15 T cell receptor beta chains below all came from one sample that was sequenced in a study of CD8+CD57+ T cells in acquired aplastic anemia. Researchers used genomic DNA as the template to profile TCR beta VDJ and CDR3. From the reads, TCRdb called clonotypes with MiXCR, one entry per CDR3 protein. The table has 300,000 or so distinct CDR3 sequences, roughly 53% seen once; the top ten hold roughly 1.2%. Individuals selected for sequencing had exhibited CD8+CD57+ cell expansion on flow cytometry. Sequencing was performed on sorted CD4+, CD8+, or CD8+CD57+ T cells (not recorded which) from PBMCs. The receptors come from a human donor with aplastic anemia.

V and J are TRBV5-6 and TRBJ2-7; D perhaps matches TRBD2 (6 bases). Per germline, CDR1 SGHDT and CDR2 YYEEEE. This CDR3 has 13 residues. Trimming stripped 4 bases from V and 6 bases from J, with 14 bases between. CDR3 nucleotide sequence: TGTGCCAGCAGCCCGAGACTAGGCAGCGAGCAGTACTTC. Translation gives CASSPRLGSEQYF.

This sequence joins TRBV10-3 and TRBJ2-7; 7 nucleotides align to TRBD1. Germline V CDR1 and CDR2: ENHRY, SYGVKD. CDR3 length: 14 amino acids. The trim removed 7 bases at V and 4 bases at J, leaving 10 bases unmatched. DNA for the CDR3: TGTGCCATCACTCGGGACAGCTTACCTTACGAGCAGTACTTC. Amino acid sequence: CAITRDSLPYEQYF.

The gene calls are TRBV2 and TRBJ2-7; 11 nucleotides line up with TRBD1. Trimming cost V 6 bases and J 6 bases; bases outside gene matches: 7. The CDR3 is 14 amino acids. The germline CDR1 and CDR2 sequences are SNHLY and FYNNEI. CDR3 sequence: CASRRGQGDGEQYF. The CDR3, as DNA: TGTGCCAGCAGGAGGGGACAGGGGGATGGCGAGCAGTACTTC.

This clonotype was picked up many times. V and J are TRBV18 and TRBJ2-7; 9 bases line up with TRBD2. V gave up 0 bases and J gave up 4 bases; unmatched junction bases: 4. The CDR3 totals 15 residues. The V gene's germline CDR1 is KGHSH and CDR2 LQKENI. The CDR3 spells CASSPPSSGTYEQYF. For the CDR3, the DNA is TGTGCCAGCTCACCACCGTCTAGCGGGACGTACGAGCAGTACTTC.

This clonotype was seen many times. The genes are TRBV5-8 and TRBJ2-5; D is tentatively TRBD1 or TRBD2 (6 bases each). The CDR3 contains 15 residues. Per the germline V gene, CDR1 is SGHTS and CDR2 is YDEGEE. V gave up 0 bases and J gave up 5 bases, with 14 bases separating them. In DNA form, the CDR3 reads TGTGCCAGCAGCTTGGTTGGAGGGGGGCCGGAGACCCAGTACTTC. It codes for CASSLVGGGPETQYF.

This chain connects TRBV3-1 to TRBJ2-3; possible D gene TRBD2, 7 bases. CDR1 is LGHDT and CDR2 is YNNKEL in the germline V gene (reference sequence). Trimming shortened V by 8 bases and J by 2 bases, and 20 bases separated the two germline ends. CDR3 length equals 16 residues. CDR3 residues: CASAWGGGPYTDTQYF. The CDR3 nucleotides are TGTGCCAGCGCCTGGGGGGGGGGCCCATACACAGATACGCAGTATTTT.

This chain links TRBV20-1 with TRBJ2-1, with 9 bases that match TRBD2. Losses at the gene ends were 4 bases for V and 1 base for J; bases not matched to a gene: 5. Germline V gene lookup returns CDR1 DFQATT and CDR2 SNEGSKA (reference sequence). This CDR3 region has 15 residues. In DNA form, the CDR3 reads TGCAGTGCTAATAGCGGGAGCACGTCCTACAATGAGCAGTTCTTC. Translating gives CSANSGSTSYNEQFF.

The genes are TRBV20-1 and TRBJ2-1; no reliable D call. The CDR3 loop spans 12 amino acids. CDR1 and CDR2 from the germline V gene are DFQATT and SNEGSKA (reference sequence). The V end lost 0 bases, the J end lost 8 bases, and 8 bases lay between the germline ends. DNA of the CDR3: TGCAGTGCTAGAGATTGGAGATATGAGCAGTTCTTC. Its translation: CSARDWRYEQFF.

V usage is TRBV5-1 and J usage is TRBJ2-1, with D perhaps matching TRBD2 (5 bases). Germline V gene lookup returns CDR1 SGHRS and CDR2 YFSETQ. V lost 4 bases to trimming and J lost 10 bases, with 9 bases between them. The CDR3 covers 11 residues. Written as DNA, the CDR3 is TGCGCCAGCAGCAACCGGGGAGAGCAGTTCTTC. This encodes CASSNRGEQFF.

Here the CDR3 reads CASSDRGQGPSYEQYF. CDR3 sequence (DNA): TGCGCCAGCAGCGACAGGGGCCAAGGTCCATCCTACGAGCAGTACTTC. The chain employs TRBV5-1 and TRBJ2-7; 8 bases are shared with TRBD1. Germline V gene lookup returns CDR1 SGHRS and CDR2 YFSETQ. Unmatched junction bases numbered 10, after V lost 4 bases and J lost 1 base. The CDR3 loop spans 16 amino acids. Combining the CDR3 with reference TRBV5-1 and TRBJ2-7 gives the whole variable domain KAGVTQTPRYLIKTRGQQVTLSCSPISGHRSVSWYQQTPGQGLQFLFEYFSETQRNKGNFPGRFSGRQFSNSRSEMNVSTLELGDSALYLCASSDRGQGPSYEQYFGPGTRLTVT.

The CDR3: CATSDSGASGSTDTQYF. The DNA for the CDR3 is TGTGCCACCAGTGATTCGGGGGCTAGCGGGAGCACAGATACGCAGTATTTT. The chain carries TRBV24-1 and TRBJ2-3, with TRBD2 identical over 8 bases. V lost 2 bases, J lost 0 bases, and 6 bases stayed unmatched. This CDR3 comprises 17 residues. Per germline, CDR1 KGHDR and CDR2 SFDVKD.

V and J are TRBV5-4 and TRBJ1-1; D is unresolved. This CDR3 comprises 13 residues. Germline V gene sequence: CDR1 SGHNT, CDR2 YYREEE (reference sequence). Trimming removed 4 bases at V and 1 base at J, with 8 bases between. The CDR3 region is CASSHTRNTEAFF. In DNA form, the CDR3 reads TGTGCCAGCAGCCACACCAGGAACACTGAAGCTTTCTTT.

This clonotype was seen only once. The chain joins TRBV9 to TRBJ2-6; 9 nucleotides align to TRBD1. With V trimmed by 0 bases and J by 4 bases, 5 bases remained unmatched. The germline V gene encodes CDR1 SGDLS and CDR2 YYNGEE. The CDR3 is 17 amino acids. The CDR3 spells CASSVGDRETGANVLTF. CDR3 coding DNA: TGTGCCAGCAGCGTAGGGGACAGGGAAACCGGGGCCAACGTCCTGACTTTC. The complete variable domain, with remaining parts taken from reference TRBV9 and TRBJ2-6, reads DSGVTQTPKHLITATGQRVTLRCSPRSGDLSVYWYQQSLDQGLQFLIQYYNGEERAKGNILERFSAQQFPDLHSELNLSSLELGDSALYFCASSVGDRETGANVLTFGAGSRLTVL.

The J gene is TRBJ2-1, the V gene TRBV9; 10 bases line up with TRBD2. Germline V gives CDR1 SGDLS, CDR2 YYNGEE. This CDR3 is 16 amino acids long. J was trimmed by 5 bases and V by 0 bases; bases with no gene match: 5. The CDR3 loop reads CASSVGIAGGNNEQFF. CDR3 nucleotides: TGTGCCAGCAGCGTAGGGATAGCGGGGGGAAACAATGAGCAGTTCTTC.

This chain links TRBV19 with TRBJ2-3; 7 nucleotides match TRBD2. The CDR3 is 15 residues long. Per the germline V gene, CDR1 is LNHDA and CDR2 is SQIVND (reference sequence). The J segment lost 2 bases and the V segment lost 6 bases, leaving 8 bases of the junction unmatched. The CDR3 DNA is TGTGCCAGTAGCGTGATGCTAGCGGCCACAGATACGCAGTATTTT. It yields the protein CASSVMLAATDTQYF.